This TCR beta chain is drawn from a study of blood T cells in healthy people across ages. Alongside a J-beta primer mix, a sample-barcoded 5' primer served in a second PCR lasting about 7 to 11 cycles. TCRdb passed the 5' RACE reads through MiXCR, listing each CDR3 protein once. The sample lists nearly 800,000 distinct CDR3 sequences, roughly three fifths occurring once. Concerning this clonotype: Its antigen is unidentified.

Overall study findings and caveats: A greater number of naive CD4+ cells and higher diversity distinguished long-lived donors from aged donors.

CDR3 length: 15 residues. Germline V gene sequence: CDR1 MNHNS, CDR2 SASEGT. V was clipped by 6 bases and J by 1 base, with 12 bases between them. Sequences were obtained from blood. The sequence came from a man between 35 and 55 years old in good health. This chain connects TRBV6-1 to TRBJ2-2; TRBD1 might be the D (6 bases). CDR3 DNA: TGTGCCAGCAGCTTAGGACAGAAGAACACCGGGGAGCTGTTTTTT. Translation gives CASSLGQKNTGELFF.